One and the same sample provided the 23 T cell receptor beta chains below, sequenced in a study of response to subunit inactivated influenza vaccine. TCRdb ran MiXCR on the RT-PCR reads and lists one entry per CDR3 protein. The table lists some 570,000 distinct CDR3 sequences, approximately 11% of them singletons. These same data were also listed under a study on T cells expressing NK-cell markers. That paper states: The cDNA for TCR beta came from 5'RACE template switching with UMIs.

Specimen: PBMCs from blood, collected on the day of vaccination. Receptor source: a man over 45 who received an inactivated influenza vaccine.

The chain recombines TRBV7-2 with TRBJ2-1; D is unresolved. Trimming shortened V by 5 bases and J by 8 bases, and 16 bases separated the two germline ends. Germline CDR1 SGHTA, CDR2 FQGNSA. The CDR3 length is 14 residues. The CDR3 reads CASSPQAYGDEQFF. CDR3 sequence (DNA): TGTGCCAGCAGCCCCCAAGCCTACGGCGATGAGCAGTTCTTC.

This chain links TRBV5-1 with TRBJ2-1; unclear D gene. Germline CDR1 reads SGHRS; CDR2 reads YFSETQ. The CDR3 is 17 amino acids. The V gene lost 5 bases and the J gene lost 8 bases, with 26 bases spanning the gap. CDR3 nucleotide sequence: TGCGCCAGCAGGGTTGGCTCAGGCGCCCCACTTGGGGATGAGCAGTTCTTC. It is translated as CASRVGSGAPLGDEQFF.

V is TRBV21-1 and J is TRBJ2-3; the table calls TRBD2, which could not be checked here. TRBV21-1 is deemed a pseudogene. This CDR3 spans 18 amino acids. CDR3 sequence: CASSNPELGTKILDTQYF. CDR3 DNA: TGTGCCAGCAGCAACCCAGAACTTGGGACTAAAATTTTAGATACGCAGTATTTT.

The table lists this clonotype with a few counts. The chain has TRBV7-2 and TRBJ2-3; no clear D gene. The ends were cut back, 0 bases at V and 0 bases at J, with 13 bases in the middle. Per the germline V gene, CDR1 is SGHTA and CDR2 is FQGNSA. There are 17 residues in the CDR3. CDR3 region: CASSLALVETSTDTQYF. The CDR3, as DNA: TGTGCCAGCAGCTTAGCGTTGGTAGAAACAAGCACAGATACGCAGTATTTT.

The rearrangement uses TRBV18 and TRBJ2-2; 9 nucleotides agree with TRBD1. In germline, CDR1 is KGHSH, CDR2 LQKENI. Trimming at V came to 5 bases and at J to 5 bases, leaving 3 bases not matched to a gene. This CDR3 spans 14 amino acids. The DNA of the CDR3 is TGTGCCAGCTCATCACAGGGGGCGACCGGGGAGCTGTTTTTT. This translates into CASSSQGATGELFF.

As DNA, the CDR3 is TGTGCCAGCAGCCCTTTGGGACTAGCGGGAGAGGGCGGCTCCTACAATGAGCAGTTCTTC. This codes for CASSPLGLAGEGGSYNEQFF. The chain is built from TRBV28 and TRBJ2-1, with 14 bases fitting TRBD2. After removal of 6 bases from V and 0 bases from J, the junction contained 13 bases not matched to a gene. This CDR3 region has 20 residues. CDR1 and CDR2 (germline): MDHEN, SYDVKM. Complete variable domain (other parts from reference TRBV28 and TRBJ2-1): DVKVTQSSRYLVKRTGEKVFLECVQDMDHENMFWYRQDPGLGLRLIYFSYDVKMKEKGDIPEGYSVSREKKERFSLILESASTNQTSMYLCASSPLGLAGEGGSYNEQFFGPGTRLTVL.

This clonotype was seen only a few times. The J gene is TRBJ1-4, the V gene TRBV2; D is unclear. V shed 3 bases and J shed 5 bases, with 10 bases lying between them. Germline values: CDR1 SNHLY, CDR2 FYNNEI. This CDR3 region has 14 residues. This CDR3 reads CASSERALNEKLFF. The CDR3 DNA is TGTGCCAGCAGTGAGAGGGCCTTGAATGAAAAACTGTTTTTT. The whole variable domain, filled in from reference TRBV2 and TRBJ1-4, reads EPEVTQTPSHQVTQMGQEVILRCVPISNHLYFYWYRQILGQKVEFLVSFYNNEISEKSEIFDDQFSVERPDGSNFTLKIRSTKLEDSAMYFCASSERALNEKLFFGSGTQLSVL.

In this sample, this clonotype turned up a few times. The chain employs TRBV11-1 and TRBJ2-2; 7 bases map to TRBD2. The CDR3 is made up of 19 amino acids. Losses at the gene ends were 6 bases for V and 0 bases for J; bases not matched to a gene: 16. From germline, CDR1 is SGHAT and CDR2 FQDESV (reference sequence). In DNA form, the CDR3 reads TGTGCCAGCAGAAGTCCGACAGCGGGAACCTCCGCGAACACCGGGGAGCTGTTTTTT. Its translation is CASRSPTAGTSANTGELFF.

The table lists this clonotype with a few counts. The genes are TRBV5-1 and TRBJ2-7, with TRBD2 as a possible D gene (6 bases). Between the trimmed V and J ends, which lost 5 bases and 6 bases, there was a span of 12 bases. There are 12 residues in the CDR3. Germline V gives CDR1 SGHRS, CDR2 YFSETQ. The CDR3 spells CASRESGGEQYF. DNA of the CDR3: TGCGCCAGCAGAGAATCCGGGGGCGAGCAGTACTTC.

V usage is TRBV11-2 and J usage is TRBJ2-2; D remains unclear. Trimming stripped 5 bases from V and 8 bases from J, with 9 bases between. Germline CDR1 and CDR2: SGHAT and FQNNGV. The CDR3 covers 12 residues. CDR3 in amino acids: CASSLRRGELFF. The CDR3 coding sequence is TGTGCCAGCAGCCTCAGACGTGGGGAGCTGTTTTTT.

The chain combines TRBV6-1 with TRBJ2-7, with 9 bases that match TRBD1. The J segment lost 4 bases and the V segment lost 8 bases, leaving 12 bases of the junction unmatched. CDR1 and CDR2 from the germline V gene are MNHNS and SASEGT. There are 15 residues in the CDR3. CDR3 nucleotides: TGTGCCAGCTCAATCAGGGACAGGGCAAATTACGAGCAGTACTTC. Translating gives CASSIRDRANYEQYF.

This chain connects TRBV5-1 to TRBJ1-1; D unresolved. This CDR3 is 13 amino acids long. The germline V gene encodes CDR1 SGHRS and CDR2 YFSETQ. Trimming removed 5 bases from V and 1 base from J, with 9 bases in between. CDR3 DNA: TGCGCCAGCAGGCAGGCGAAGAACACTGAAGCTTTCTTT. It is translated as CASRQAKNTEAFF.

This CDR3 reads CASSSPGLAATYEQYF. CDR3 nucleotide sequence: TGTGCCAGCAGCTCTCCTGGACTAGCGGCAACCTACGAGCAGTACTTC. The rearrangement uses TRBV7-9 and TRBJ2-7; TRBD2 agrees at 10 bases. V dropped 4 bases and J dropped 2; count of bases not matched to a gene: 8. The germline gives CDR1 SEHNR, CDR2 FQNEAQ (reference sequence). This CDR3 comprises 16 residues.

This clonotype has more than one count but fewer than ten. V and J are TRBV6-1 and TRBJ2-1, with TRBD2 identical over 7 bases. Germline CDR1 and CDR2: MNHNS and SASEGT. This CDR3 is built from 15 residues. The junction had 9 bases not matched to a gene; V was cut back by 4 bases and J by 6 bases. CDR3 sequence: CASSVSSGRFNEQFF. CDR3 bases: TGTGCCAGCAGTGTCAGTTCCGGGAGGTTCAATGAGCAGTTCTTC.

The chain couples TRBV28 to TRBJ2-7, with 7 positions matching TRBD1. Trimming at V came to 6 bases and at J to 0 bases, leaving 8 bases not matched to a gene. Germline V CDR1 and CDR2: MDHEN, SYDVKM. This CDR3 is 15 amino acids long. CDR3 bases: TGTGCCAGCAGGAAAATAGGGACAGACTCCTACGAGCAGTACTTC. It is translated as CASRKIGTDSYEQYF.

This clonotype was seen at least ten times. J is TRBJ2-6 and V is TRBV6-5, with D perhaps TRBD2 (5 bases). The V and J ends lost 3 bases and 0 bases respectively, with 9 bases between them. CDR1 and CDR2 (germline): MNHEY, SVGAGI. This CDR3 contains 16 residues. CDR3 in DNA: TGTGCCAGCAGTTATAGGGAGCTCTCTGGGGCCAACGTCCTGACTTTC. Protein sequence: CASSYRELSGANVLTF.

This clonotype was found a few times. CDR3 protein: CSARGSSDEQFF. In nucleotides, the CDR3 is TGCAGTGCTAGGGGTAGTTCGGATGAGCAGTTCTTC. V usage is TRBV20-1 and J usage is TRBJ2-1; D gene uncertain. The CDR3 runs 12 residues. The ends were cut back, 3 bases at V and 8 bases at J, with 11 bases in the middle. Germline V gives CDR1 DFQATT, CDR2 SNEGSKA (reference sequence).

This chain joins TRBV12-3 or TRBV12-4 and TRBJ1-2, with D unresolved. The germline V and J ends were trimmed by 3 bases and 4 bases, with 12 bases remaining between them. The CDR3 covers 14 residues. The CDR3 reads CASSFSLGPYGYTF. CDR3 nucleotide sequence: TGTGCCAGCAGTTTCTCGCTGGGCCCCTATGGCTACACCTTC.

The table lists this clonotype with many counts. The CDR3: CASSRVVSTDTQYF. As DNA, the CDR3 is TGTGCCAGCAGTAGGGTGGTTAGCACAGATACGCAGTATTTT. The chain carries TRBV12-3 or TRBV12-4 and TRBJ2-3; D gene uncertain. V gave up 5 bases and J gave up 0 bases, with 9 bases separating them. CDR3 length: 14 residues.

This clonotype showed up many times. CDR3 DNA sequence: TGTGCCAGCAGTTACTCGTTGACAGGGGGCGGGTACGAGCAGTACTTC. Translating it yields CASSYSLTGGGYEQYF. The rearrangement joins TRBV6-2 or TRBV6-3 to TRBJ2-7, with 10 bases matching TRBD1. Germline assignment: CDR1 MNHEY and CDR2 SVGEGT. Trimming took 0 bases from V and 4 from J; bases not matched to a gene: 6. The CDR3 is made up of 16 amino acids.

This clonotype turned up a few times. This sequence joins TRBV2 and TRBJ2-2; D gene ambiguous. This CDR3 region has 13 residues. CDR1 SNHLY and CDR2 FYNNEI come from the germline V gene. Trimming removed 6 bases at V and 8 bases at J, with 13 bases between. The CDR3 region has the DNA TGTGCCAGCAGACCGGGCCTCGTGGGGGAGCTGTTTTTT. Amino acids: CASRPGLVGELFF.

Remarks on this clonotype: Given a much more abundant clone one base away, this may be a read error. This sequence joins TRBV5-1 and TRBJ2-1; the match to TRBD2 covers 10 bases. Germline CDR1 is SGHRS and CDR2 is YFSETQ. The CDR3 spans 15 residues. Written as DNA, the CDR3 is TGCGCCAGCAGCTCTCTAGCGGGAGAGGTCAATGAGCAGTTATTC. It encodes CASSSLAGEVNEQLF.

This clonotype was observed at least ten times. The chain combines TRBV20-1 with TRBJ2-7; 7 bases align to TRBD1. The junction had 11 bases not matched to a gene; V was cut back by 5 bases and J by 4 bases. Germline V CDR1 and CDR2: DFQATT, SNEGSKA (reference sequence). The CDR3 has 14 amino acids. The CDR3 is CSASYNRGRYEQYF. As DNA, the CDR3 is TGCAGTGCTTCTTACAACAGGGGCCGGTACGAGCAGTACTTC.